The 17 T cell receptor beta chains below were found in one sample sequenced in a study. TCRdb passed the RT-PCR reads through MiXCR, listing each CDR3 protein once. Altogether approximately 720,000 distinct CDR3 sequences are present, approximately 14% being singletons, with the ten largest covering 3.6%. Sequenced material: memory CD4+ T cells from blood. All receptors derive from a female donor in good health, serving as a healthy control.

The chain carries TRBV7-2 and TRBJ1-1; 9 bases match TRBD1. CDR3 length: 20 residues. Germline V lookup: CDR1 SGHTA, CDR2 FQGNSA. V shed 4 bases and J 2 bases; nucleotides not matched to a gene: 20. CDR3 loop: CASSSGTGRGRRAFNTEAFF. The CDR3 DNA reads as TGTGCCAGCAGCTCCGGGACAGGGCGAGGGCGGAGGGCTTTTAACACTGAAGCTTTCTTT.

The sample holds many counts of this clonotype. This chain uses TRBV27 with TRBJ2-7; tentative D call: TRBD1 (5 bases). Germline CDR1 is MNHEY and CDR2 is SMNVEV (reference sequence). The CDR3 consists of 14 residues. V dropped 7 bases and J dropped 5 bases, with 18 bases sitting between them. CDR3 coding DNA: TGTGCCAGCAAGGAACAGGTTTCTATGCACGAGCAGTACTTC. Its protein is CASKEQVSMHEQYF.

V gene TRBV6-1 combines with J gene TRBJ2-3; 12 bases line up with TRBD2. The CDR3 is 19 amino acids. The trim removed 8 bases at V and 4 bases at J, leaving 19 bases unmatched. Per germline, CDR1 MNHNS and CDR2 SASEGT. The DNA of the CDR3 is TGTGCCAGCGACACCTTTCTAGCGGGAGGGCCTAGTGGGGCAGATACGCAGTATTTT. Residues: CASDTFLAGGPSGADTQYF.

V is TRBV28 and J is TRBJ1-4; no clear D. Germline CDR1 and CDR2: MDHEN and SYDVKM. The V gene lost 5 bases and the J gene lost 13 bases, with 11 bases spanning the gap. The CDR3 consists of 11 residues. The CDR3 DNA sequence: TGTGCCAGCAGTCTCGGTGTGGCACTGTTTTTT. Translated, it gives CASSLGVALFF.

This clonotype was observed a handful of times. The V call is TRBV5-1, the J call TRBJ2-7, with 11 positions matching TRBD2. V was clipped by 0 bases and J by 5 bases; unmatched bases: 13. The CDR3 runs 18 residues. The V gene's germline CDR1 is SGHRS and CDR2 YFSETQ. The CDR3 DNA follows: TGCGCCAGCAGCTTGGGCCCCTCTACTAGCGGGAGCTTCAACGAGCAGTACTTC. Its translation: CASSLGPSTSGSFNEQYF.

The chain couples TRBV7-3 to TRBJ2-2, with D tentatively TRBD2 (6 bases). Looked up from germline, CDR1 is SGHTA and CDR2 is FQGTGA. CDR3 size: 14 residues. The ends were cut back, 6 bases at V and 8 bases at J, with 16 bases in the middle. The CDR3 loop is CASRPSGGTGELFF. The DNA for the CDR3 is TGTGCCAGCAGGCCAAGTGGAGGGACGGGGGAGCTGTTTTTT.

The J gene is TRBJ2-7, the V gene TRBV7-9; tentative D call: TRBD1 (5 bases). Germline CDR1 SEHNR, CDR2 FQNEAQ (reference sequence). V was pared by 1 base and J by 1 base, with 11 bases between. The CDR3 is 15 residues long. The CDR3 DNA reads TGTGCCAGCAGCTTAGTTCCAGGGAATTCCTACGAGCAGTACTTC. As protein: CASSLVPGNSYEQYF.

Worth noting for this clonotype: Lacking the conserved final phenylalanine or tryptophan, this CDR3 likely reflects a read error. The rearrangement uses TRBV5-1 and TRBJ2-1, with D tentatively TRBD2 (6 bases). Trimming removed 0 bases at V and 3 bases at J, with 10 bases between. CDR1 and CDR2 (germline): SGHRS, YFSETQ. CDR3 length equals 15 residues. CDR3 sequence reads: CASSLDATSYNEQFL. The CDR3 DNA follows: TGCGCCAGCAGCTTGGACGCGACTAGCTACAATGAGCAGTTCTTA.

A few counts support this clonotype. This sequence joins TRBV5-1 and TRBJ2-6; D unclear. Germline V lookup: CDR1 SGHRS, CDR2 YFSETQ. The CDR3 has 18 residues. Trimming took off 1 base at V and 0 bases at J, with 14 bases between the two ends. The DNA for the CDR3 is TGCGCCAGCAGCTTGTTAAGCCTCCTCACCTCTGGGGCCAACGTCCTGACTTTC. It encodes CASSLLSLLTSGANVLTF.

The DNA for the CDR3 is TGCAGTGCTAGAGTTAGGGACAGGGAGGATTCACCCCTCCACTTT. As protein: CSARVRDREDSPLHF. The chain is built from TRBV20-1 and TRBJ1-6; TRBD1 agrees at 9 bases. The junction had 6 bases not matched to a gene; V was cut back by 1 base and J by 8 bases. The CDR3 contains 15 residues. CDR1 DFQATT and CDR2 SNEGSKA come from the germline V gene (reference sequence).

This clonotype was picked up many times. The gene calls are TRBV6-5 and TRBJ1-1, with 7 bases that match TRBD1. V was pared by 3 bases and J by 2 bases, with 3 bases of the junction left unmatched. The germline V gene has CDR1 MNHEY and CDR2 SVGAGI. The CDR3 loop spans 14 amino acids. CDR3 residues: CASSYSGGNTEAFF. In nucleotides, the CDR3 is TGTGCCAGCAGTTATTCAGGGGGTAACACTGAAGCTTTCTTT.

This clonotype turned up a few times. V and J are TRBV5-1 and TRBJ2-1; no definite D call. Trimming removed 4 bases from V and 0 bases from J, with 11 bases in between. Per the germline V gene, CDR1 is SGHRS and CDR2 is YFSETQ. The CDR3 consists of 15 residues. CDR3 protein: CASSIGISSYNEQFF. CDR3 DNA: TGCGCCAGCAGCATAGGAATTAGCTCCTACAATGAGCAGTTCTTC.

In its sample, this clonotype was seen a few times. The chain carries TRBV11-2 and TRBJ2-2; no clear D. The CDR3 runs 14 residues. The ends were cut back, 7 bases at V and 1 base at J, with 10 bases in the middle. CDR1 is SGHAT and CDR2 is FQNNGV in the germline V gene. CDR3: CASTATGNTGELFF. For the CDR3, the DNA is TGTGCCAGCACCGCAACCGGGAACACCGGGGAGCTGTTTTTT.

In this sample, this clonotype turned up many times. The chain uses TRBV4-3 and TRBJ1-3, with a weak D call TRBD1 (6 bases). CDR1 is LGHNA and CDR2 is YSLEER in the germline V gene. The CDR3 is 15 residues long. Trimming removed 0 bases at V and 2 bases at J, with 8 bases between. In DNA form, the CDR3 reads TGCGCCAGCAGCCAAGAGGACAGTGCTGGAAACACCATATATTTT. The encoded protein is CASSQEDSAGNTIYF.

This clonotype was seen a few times. The chain carries TRBV12-3 or TRBV12-4 and TRBJ2-3; TRBD2 agrees at 10 bases. Losses at the gene ends were 5 bases for V and 4 bases for J; bases not matched to a gene: 9. The length of the CDR3 is 16 residues. CDR3: CASSTPSGRTADTQYF. CDR3 in DNA: TGTGCCAGCAGTACTCCTAGCGGGAGAACGGCAGATACGCAGTATTTT.

This clonotype was detected a few times. The chain joins TRBV27 to TRBJ1-4; D might be TRBD1 (6 bases). V was trimmed by 8 bases and J by 4 bases, leaving 17 bases between them. The CDR3 is made up of 15 amino acids. Per the germline V gene, CDR1 is MNHEY and CDR2 is SMNVEV (reference sequence). The CDR3 protein is CASGQWGAGNEKLFF. The CDR3 DNA reads as TGTGCCAGCGGCCAATGGGGGGCCGGTAATGAAAAACTGTTTTTT. Looking up the rest from reference TRBV27 and TRBJ1-4 gives the full variable domain: EAQVTQNPRYLITVTGKKLTVTCSQNMNHEYMSWYRQDPGLGLRQIYYSMNVEVTDKGDVPEGYKVSRKEKRNFPLILESPSPNQTSLYFCASGQWGAGNEKLFFGSGTQLSVL.

The chain combines TRBV11-1 with TRBJ2-1; 12 bases map to TRBD2. Per germline, CDR1 SGHAT and CDR2 FQDESV (reference sequence). This CDR3 region has 15 residues. After removal of 4 bases from V and 8 bases from J, the junction contained 6 bases not matched to a gene. The CDR3 loop is CASSWTSGTLDEQFF. In DNA form, the CDR3 reads TGTGCCAGCAGCTGGACTAGCGGGACTTTAGATGAGCAGTTCTTC. Full variable domain (rest looked up from reference TRBV11-1 and TRBJ2-1): EAEVAQSPRYKITEKSQAVAFWCDPISGHATLYWYRQILGQGPELLVQFQDESVVDDSQLPKDRFSAERLKGVDSTLKIQPAELGDSAMYLCASSWTSGTLDEQFFGPGTRLTVL.